There are a few counts of the clone carrying this TCR beta chain. This sample stems from a study of beta chain features in type 1 diabetes. With V trimmed by 4 bases and J by 6 bases, 4 bases remained unmatched. The V gene's germline CDR1 is SGHVS and CDR2 FQNEAQ. The CDR3 is 14 residues long. On average, the one heparinised blood draw given by each donor was about 100 mL. Based on CD45RO/CCR7/CD25/CD127/CD95/CD27, CD4+ regulatory, stem cell-like memory, naive and central memory cells were sorted. Expressed TCRB transcripts were sequenced, since all the RNA that had been isolated was reverse transcribed. Assay: immunoSEQ multiplex PCR; the TCRdb copy retains only in-frame clones and omits some. The data show 300,000 to 350,000 clones, 6.5% to 10% seen once.

The chain combines TRBV7-8 with TRBJ1-4; 8 nucleotides agree with TRBD1. This TCR derives from a young woman in good health. The sample taken for sequencing was central memory CD4+ T cells from blood. DNA for the CDR3: TGTGCCAGCAGCTCCGGACAGGGTTATGAAAAACTGTTTTTT. This codes for CASSSGQGYEKLFF.